This T cell receptor (beta chain) appears in the sequencing data of a study of Ad26.COV2.S vaccination and SARS-CoV-2 variants. Treatment described: some 19 received Ad26.COV2.S at low or high dose, single or two shots; about 5 received placebo; per-sample allocation not given. Repertoires come from day 63 after the first vaccine or placebo injection. Measured with immunoSEQ multiplex PCR; TCRdb has only the in-frame clones, and not every one. This sample yields fewer than 500,000 clones, of which about nine tenths are seen a single time; 4.3% belongs to the top ten. This CDR3 is built from 15 residues. Trimming removed 4 bases from V and 4 bases from J; junction bases left unmatched: 7. Germline CDR1 reads SGHNT; CDR2 reads YYREEE (reference sequence).

The TCR was taken from a person between 18 and 65 years old who received the Ad26.COV2.S COVID-19 vaccine or a placebo. Material: peripheral blood, obtained in a trial of Ad26.COV2.S vaccine versus placebo. The rearrangement uses TRBV5-4 and TRBJ1-1; the match to TRBD1 covers 10 bases. CDR3 DNA sequence: TGTGCCAGCAGCCCCCCCGGGGACAGGGGCACTGAAGCTTTCTTT. Its translation: CASSPPGDRGTEAFF.